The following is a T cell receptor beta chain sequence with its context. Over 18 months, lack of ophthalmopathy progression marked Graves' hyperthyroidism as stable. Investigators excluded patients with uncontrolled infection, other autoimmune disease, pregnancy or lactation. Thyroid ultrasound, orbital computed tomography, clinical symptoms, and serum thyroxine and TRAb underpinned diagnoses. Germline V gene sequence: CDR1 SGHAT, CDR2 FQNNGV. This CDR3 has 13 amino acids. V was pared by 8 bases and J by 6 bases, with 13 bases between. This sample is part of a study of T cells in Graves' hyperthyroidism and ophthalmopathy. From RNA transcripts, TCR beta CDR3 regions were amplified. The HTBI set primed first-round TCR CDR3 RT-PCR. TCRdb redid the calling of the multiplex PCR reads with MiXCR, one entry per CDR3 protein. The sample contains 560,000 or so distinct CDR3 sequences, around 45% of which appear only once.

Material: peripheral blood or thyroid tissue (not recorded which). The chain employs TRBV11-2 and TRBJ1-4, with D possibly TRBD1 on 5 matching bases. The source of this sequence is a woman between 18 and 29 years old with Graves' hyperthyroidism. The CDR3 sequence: CASVGPYDEKLFF. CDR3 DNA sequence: TGTGCCAGCGTGGGGCCCTACGATGAAAAACTGTTTTTT.